These 30 T cell receptor beta chains were sequenced from one sample in a study of shared clonotypes between healthy human individuals. TCRdb keeps only in-frame clones here, not all; method: immunoSEQ multiplex PCR. The top ten clones hold 1.5% to 2% of a sample with about 2.1 million clones, roughly 95% of them seen once. CD45RO-negative cells were positively selected for CCR7, leaving out terminally differentiated effector memory CD45RA+ cells. The material sequenced was naive CD8+ T cells from PBMCs. Receptors were obtained from a young man in good health. Some clones in this sample may be carry-over from other donors' samples.

This rearrangement joins TRBV13 to TRBJ2-4, with 15 bases fitting TRBD2. CDR3 length equals 16 residues. V was pared by 4 bases and J by 6 bases, with 4 bases of the junction left unmatched. Per the germline V gene, CDR1 is PRHDT and CDR2 is FYEKMQ (reference sequence). The DNA of the CDR3 is TGTGCCAGCAGCTCCGAGGGACTAGCGGGAGGAAACATTCAGTACTTC. Protein product: CASSSEGLAGGNIQYF.

The J gene is TRBJ2-7, the V gene TRBV7-9; D remains unclear. Trimming stripped 0 bases from V and 6 bases from J, with 9 bases between. The CDR3 loop spans 13 amino acids. From germline, CDR1 is SEHNR and CDR2 FQNEAQ (reference sequence). The CDR3, as DNA: TGTGCCAGCAGCTTAGCTTCCGTTTTCGAGCAGTACTTC. This translates into CASSLASVFEQYF.

The J gene is TRBJ2-7, the V gene TRBV15, with 9 positions matching TRBD2. The V segment lost 0 bases and the J segment 2 bases; nucleotides outside the gene matches: 5. This CDR3 contains 16 residues. Germline V lookup: CDR1 LNHNV, CDR2 YYDKDF (reference sequence). The CDR3, as DNA: TGTGCCACCAGCAGAGATTCTAGCGGGACAACCTACGAGCAGTACTTC. It is translated as CATSRDSSGTTYEQYF.

The chain has TRBV15 and TRBJ2-7; 7 positions agree with TRBD1. There are 15 residues in the CDR3. CDR1 is LNHNV and CDR2 is YYDKDF in the germline V gene (reference sequence). J gave up 4 bases and V 4 bases, and 10 bases lay outside the gene matches. The CDR3 region is CATSIFAGTAYEQYF. The CDR3 bases are TGTGCCACCAGCATTTTTGCCGGGACAGCTTACGAGCAGTACTTC. The whole variable domain, filled in from reference TRBV15 and TRBJ2-7, reads DAMVIQNPRYQVTQFGKPVTLSCSQTLNHNVMYWYQQKSSQAPKLLFHYYDKDFNNEADTPDNFQSRRPNTSFCFLDIRSPGLGDTAMYLCATSIFAGTAYEQYFGPGTRLTVT.

The CDR3 DNA follows: TGTGCCAGCAGCCGGGACTCTCAGGAGGATACGCAGTATTTT. This translates into CASSRDSQEDTQYF. The rearrangement uses TRBV7-6 and TRBJ2-3; a possible D gene is TRBD2 (6 bases). This CDR3 region has 14 residues. Germline-derived CDR1 and CDR2 are SGHVS and FNYEAQ. Trimming cost V 5 bases and J 6 bases, with 15 bases left between them.

The V gene is TRBV9, the J gene TRBJ1-2; D perhaps matches TRBD1 (5 bases). The V end lost 3 bases, the J end lost 1 base, and 16 bases lay between the germline ends. The CDR3 loop spans 16 amino acids. From germline, CDR1 is SGDLS and CDR2 YYNGEE. CDR3 in DNA: TGTGCCAGCAGCGCAGATCGGGACCGCGTTAACTATGGCTACACCTTC. Translated: CASSADRDRVNYGYTF.

This CDR3 reads CASSQPRDRGHTEAFF. CDR3 nucleotides: TGTGCCAGCAGCCAACCCCGGGACAGGGGGCACACTGAAGCTTTCTTT. V and J are TRBV7-9 and TRBJ1-1; 12 bases match TRBD1. The CDR3 is 16 amino acids. Trimming cost V 5 bases and J 3 bases; bases outside gene matches: 7. Germline V gene data show CDR1 as SEHNR and CDR2 as FQNEAQ (reference sequence).

This clone came up a few times. This sequence joins TRBV7-9 and TRBJ1-1; D gene ambiguous. Germline CDR1 and CDR2: SEHNR and FQNEAQ (reference sequence). Between the trimmed V and J ends, which lost 5 bases and 3 bases, there was a span of 10 bases. This CDR3 has 13 residues. CDR3 residues: CASSPGGYTEAFF. As DNA, the CDR3 is TGTGCCAGCAGCCCAGGAGGGTACACTGAAGCTTTCTTT.

The J gene is TRBJ2-7, the V gene TRBV29-1; D is perhaps TRBD2 (5 bases). Germline loops: CDR1 SQVTM, CDR2 ANQGSEA. V shed 6 bases and J shed 0 bases, with 15 bases lying between them. The CDR3 runs 14 residues. The CDR3 nucleotides read TGCAGCGTCGCGACTACCGTCAACTCCTACGAGCAGTACTTC. Its translation is CSVATTVNSYEQYF.

The gene calls are TRBV7-3 and TRBJ2-5, with D possibly TRBD2 on 5 matching bases. The ends were cut back, 3 bases at V and 3 bases at J, with 14 bases in the middle. The CDR3 contains 15 residues. The germline V gene encodes CDR1 SGHTA and CDR2 FQGTGA. The CDR3 nucleotides read TGTGCCAGCAGCTTGGGCCCCGGGGATGAAGAGACCCAGTACTTC. Amino acids: CASSLGPGDEETQYF.

The chain employs TRBV5-8 and TRBJ2-7; D remains ambiguous. In germline, CDR1 is SGHTS, CDR2 YDEGEE. The CDR3 is made up of 11 amino acids. V was shortened by 0 bases and J by 6 bases, with 4 bases between the two germline ends. The chain's CDR3 is CASSLEGEQYF. The CDR3 region has the DNA TGTGCCAGCAGCTTGGAGGGCGAGCAGTACTTC.

V gene TRBV9 combines with J gene TRBJ1-2, with no clear D. Per germline, CDR1 SGDLS and CDR2 YYNGEE. The CDR3 loop spans 12 amino acids. Deletions cut 3 bases from V and 5 bases from J, with 8 bases between. The CDR3 DNA reads TGTGCCAGCAGCGGACGGACGTATGGCTACACCTTC. Its translation: CASSGRTYGYTF.

This chain connects TRBV11-2 to TRBJ2-5, with a weak D call TRBD2 (6 bases). The CDR3 contains 16 residues. V shed 5 bases and J shed 0 bases, with 16 bases lying between them. Germline values: CDR1 SGHAT, CDR2 FQNNGV. In DNA form, the CDR3 reads TGTGCCAGCAGCACCGGGACTGCTGTCTACCAAGAGACCCAGTACTTC. It codes for CASSTGTAVYQETQYF.

The chain links TRBV7-9 to TRBJ2-3, with D possibly being TRBD2 (6 bases). V was cut by 5 bases and J by 2 bases, with 14 bases left in between. CDR1 and CDR2 from the germline V gene are SEHNR and FQNEAQ (reference sequence). The CDR3 totals 15 residues. The CDR3 nucleotides read TGTGCCAGCAGCCTTAGCGGACCCCACACAGATACGCAGTATTTT. Protein sequence: CASSLSGPHTDTQYF.

This sequence joins TRBV15 and TRBJ2-1, with 10 bases fitting TRBD1. CDR3 length equals 15 residues. The J segment lost 5 bases and the V segment lost 5 bases, leaving 6 bases of the junction unmatched. Germline lookup yields CDR1 LNHNV and CDR2 YYDKDF (reference sequence). The CDR3 here is CATSDGTGEHNEQFF. In nucleotides, the CDR3 is TGTGCCACCAGCGATGGGACAGGGGAACACAATGAGCAGTTCTTC.

The gene calls are TRBV13 and TRBJ2-3, with TRBD2 matching over 8 bases. This CDR3 region has 16 residues. Germline V gene sequence: CDR1 PRHDT, CDR2 FYEKMQ (reference sequence). J lost 5 bases, V lost 5 bases, and 12 bases had no gene match. CDR3 residues: CASSALGRGALDTQYF. The CDR3 DNA follows: TGTGCCAGCAGCGCACTCGGGAGGGGAGCGCTAGATACGCAGTATTTT. Together with reference TRBV13 and TRBJ2-3, the CDR3 gives the full variable domain: AAGVIQSPRHLIKEKRETATLKCYPIPRHDTVYWYQQGPGQDPQFLISFYEKMQSDKGSIPDRFSAQQFSDYHSELNMSSLELGDSALYFCASSALGRGALDTQYFGPGTRLTVL.

The V and J genes are TRBV19 and TRBJ2-1; D is uncertain. Deletions cut 6 bases from V and 8 bases from J, with 20 bases between. In germline, CDR1 is LNHDA, CDR2 SQIVND (reference sequence). This CDR3 is 15 amino acids long. The CDR3 protein is CASSGPKRVVDEQFF. The CDR3 coding sequence is TGTGCCAGTAGCGGGCCTAAAAGGGTCGTGGATGAGCAGTTCTTC.

This clone was seen a handful of times. This specimen includes other DNA sequences encoding the same CDR3. The chain links TRBV19 to TRBJ1-1; 11 bases match TRBD1. Trimming at V came to 5 bases and at J to 6 bases, leaving 5 bases not matched to a gene. Germline loops: CDR1 LNHDA, CDR2 SQIVND (reference sequence). The CDR3 sequence is 14 residues long. This chain's CDR3 is CASSPGQGAAEAFF. For the CDR3, the DNA is TGTGCCAGTAGTCCAGGACAGGGGGCGGCTGAAGCTTTCTTT.

CDR3: CASRQGPDWTQYF. The CDR3 coding sequence is TGTGCCAGCAGACAGGGGCCGGATTGGACCCAGTACTTC. The V and J genes are TRBV28 and TRBJ2-5; 7 nucleotides line up with TRBD1. The CDR3 consists of 13 residues. Germline V gene sequence: CDR1 MDHEN, CDR2 SYDVKM. Trimming cost V 6 bases and J 7 bases; bases outside gene matches: 8.

The chain has TRBV9 and TRBJ1-3, with 8 bases identical to TRBD1. The CDR3 totals 15 residues. Germline lookup yields CDR1 SGDLS and CDR2 YYNGEE. J lost 4 bases, V lost 3 bases, and 6 bases had no gene match. Here the CDR3 DNA reads TGTGCCAGCAGCGCGCCAGGGGGCGCGGGAAACACCATATATTTT. It translates to CASSAPGGAGNTIYF.

The rearrangement links TRBV30 to TRBJ2-7; TRBD1 matches at 9 bases. V lost 5 bases and J lost 4; bases outside the gene matches: 9. Germline loops: CDR1 GTSNPN, CDR2 SVGIG (reference sequence). The CDR3 is made up of 14 amino acids. The CDR3 DNA is TGTGCCTGGGCAAGACAGGGGGTTATGTACGAGCAGTACTTC. Its protein is CAWARQGVMYEQYF. Looking up the rest from reference TRBV30 and TRBJ2-7 gives the full variable domain: SQTIHQWPATLVQPVGSPLSLECTVEGTSNPNLYWYRQAAGRGLQLLFYSVGIGQISSEVPQNLSASRPQDRQFILSSKKLLLSDSGFYLCAWARQGVMYEQYFGPGTRLTVT.

The chain is built from TRBV5-1 and TRBJ2-6; D unresolved. V lost 2 bases and J 0 bases, leaving 6 bases between the germline ends. This CDR3 comprises 15 residues. Germline V gene data show CDR1 as SGHRS and CDR2 as YFSETQ. The CDR3 spells CASSFSRSGANVLTF. CDR3 nucleotide sequence: TGCGCCAGCAGCTTTAGCCGCTCTGGGGCCAACGTCCTGACTTTC.

Here the CDR3 DNA reads TGTGCCAGCAGCGACCGGGACAGGAGCTACGAGCAGTACTTC. It codes for CASSDRDRSYEQYF. This sequence joins TRBV7-9 and TRBJ2-7; TRBD1 agrees at 8 bases. Unmatched junction bases numbered 6, after V lost 5 bases and J lost 3 bases. Germline lookup yields CDR1 SEHNR and CDR2 FQNEAQ (reference sequence). The length of the CDR3 is 14 residues.

The chain combines TRBV10-2 with TRBJ2-7; D is undetermined. Germline loops: CDR1 WSHSY, CDR2 SAAADI. V lost 0 bases and J 3 bases, leaving 12 bases between the germline ends. The CDR3 is 15 residues long. The CDR3 DNA is TGCGCCAGCAGTGAGTCAGAAGGTATGGGCTACGAGCAGTACTTC. Its translation is CASSESEGMGYEQYF.

The V call is TRBV7-9, the J call TRBJ1-1, with no clear D. There are 14 residues in the CDR3. V lost 3 bases and J lost 0, with 8 bases in between. Germline loops: CDR1 SEHNR, CDR2 FQNEAQ (reference sequence). The CDR3 loop is CASSFVRLNTEAFF. The DNA of the CDR3 is TGTGCCAGCAGCTTTGTGCGGCTGAACACTGAAGCTTTCTTT. The entire variable domain, with the rest obtained from reference TRBV7-9 and TRBJ1-1, is as follows: DTGVSQNPRHKITKRGQNVTFRCDPISEHNRLYWYRQTLGQGPEFLTYFQNEAQLEKSRLLSDRFSAERPKGSFSTLEIQRTEQGDSAMYLCASSFVRLNTEAFFGQGTRLTVV.

J is TRBJ2-7 and V is TRBV19; TRBD1 might be the D (5 bases). CDR3 length equals 13 residues. The V gene's germline CDR1 is LNHDA and CDR2 SQIVND (reference sequence). Trimming left V 6 bases short and J 2 bases short, with 11 bases between. The CDR3 here is CASSSRDTYEQYF. As DNA, the CDR3 is TGTGCCAGTAGCAGCAGGGATACCTACGAGCAGTACTTC.

CDR3 protein: CASSFRFMNTEAFF. CDR3 in DNA: TGTGCCAGCAGTTTCCGGTTTATGAACACTGAAGCTTTCTTT. The V gene is TRBV27, the J gene TRBJ1-1; D unclear. CDR3 length: 14 amino acids. V lost 3 bases to trimming and J lost 0 bases, with 8 bases between them. Germline V gene sequence: CDR1 MNHEY, CDR2 SMNVEV (reference sequence).

DNA of the CDR3: TGTGCCAGCAGCCCGGATACTTCCACCGCTGGAAACACCATATATTTT. Its protein product is CASSPDTSTAGNTIYF. The rearrangement uses TRBV9 and TRBJ1-3, with no clear D. CDR3 length equals 16 residues. CDR1 is SGDLS, CDR2 YYNGEE, per germline. Trimming took off 4 bases at V and 2 bases at J, with 16 bases between the two ends.

In its sample, this clone was seen a few times. V and J are TRBV25-1 and TRBJ2-5, with D maybe TRBD1 (5 bases). The CDR3 length is 13 residues. V gave up 2 bases and J gave up 4 bases, with 8 bases separating them. Germline-derived CDR1 and CDR2 are MGHDK and SYGVNS. CDR3 sequence (DNA): TGTGCCAGCAGTGAACAGGGCCGAGAGACCCAGTACTTC. It encodes CASSEQGRETQYF. Full variable domain (remainder filled in from reference TRBV25-1 and TRBJ2-5): EADIYQTPRYLVIGTGKKITLECSQTMGHDKMYWYQQDPGMELHLIHYSYGVNSTEKGDLSSESTVSRIRTEHFPLTLESARPSHTSQYLCASSEQGRETQYFGPGTRLLVL.

The chain combines TRBV6-5 with TRBJ2-1, with D perhaps TRBD1 or TRBD2 (5 bases each). The CDR3 contains 14 residues. The V end was cut by 6 bases, the J end by 2 bases, with 11 bases between. Germline-derived CDR1 and CDR2 are MNHEY and SVGAGI. The CDR3 here is CASSPGAAYNEQFF. The CDR3 coding sequence is TGTGCCAGCAGCCCCGGGGCTGCCTACAATGAGCAGTTCTTC.